This T cell receptor beta chain was retrieved from a study of blood T cell repertoires in COVID-19. Study information: Researchers got acute and convalescent COVID-19 samples from the United States, Italy and Spain. Sources were T cells, B-cell-depleted T cells, or PBMCs; the material itself was cDNA or gDNA.

Libraries were prepared by immunoSEQ multiplex PCR; TCRdb keeps only in-frame clonotypes and omits some of them. The table has over 65,000 clones, over 85% seen once. V was clipped by 0 bases and J by 0 bases, with 18 bases between them. The CDR3 covers 19 residues. Germline CDR1 is LGHNA and CDR2 is YNFKEQ. Sequences were obtained from peripheral blood. The source of this sequence is a human donor in a cohort sampled during active COVID-19. This sequence joins TRBV4-2 and TRBJ1-5; no clear D. The CDR3 bases are TGTGCCAGCAGCCAAGATGAGAACCTCGAACCATATAGCAATCAGCCCCAGCATTTT. Protein product: CASSQDENLEPYSNQPQHF.